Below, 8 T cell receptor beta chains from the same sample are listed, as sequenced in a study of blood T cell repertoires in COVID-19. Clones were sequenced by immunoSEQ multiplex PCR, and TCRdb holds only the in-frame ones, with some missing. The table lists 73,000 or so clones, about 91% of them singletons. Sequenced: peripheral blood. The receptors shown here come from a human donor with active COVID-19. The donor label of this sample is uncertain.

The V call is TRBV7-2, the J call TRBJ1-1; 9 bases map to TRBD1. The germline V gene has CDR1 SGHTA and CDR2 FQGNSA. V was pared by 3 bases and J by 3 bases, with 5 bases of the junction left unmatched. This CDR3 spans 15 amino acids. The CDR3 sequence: CASSLHDRGYTEAFF. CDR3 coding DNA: TGTGCCAGCAGCTTGCATGACAGGGGGTACACTGAAGCTTTCTTT. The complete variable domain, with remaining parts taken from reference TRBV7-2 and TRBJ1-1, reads GAGVSQSPSNKVTEKGKDVELRCDPISGHTALYWYRQSLGQGLEFLIYFQGNSAPDKSGLPSDRFSAERTGGSVSTLTIQRTQQEDSAVYLCASSLHDRGYTEAFFGQGTRLTVV.

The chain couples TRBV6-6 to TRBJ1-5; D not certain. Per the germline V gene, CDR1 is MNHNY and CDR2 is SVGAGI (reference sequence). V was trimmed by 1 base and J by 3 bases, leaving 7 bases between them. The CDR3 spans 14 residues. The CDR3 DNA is TGTGCCAGCAGTTACTTGGCCGACAATCAGCCCCAGCATTTT. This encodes CASSYLADNQPQHF.

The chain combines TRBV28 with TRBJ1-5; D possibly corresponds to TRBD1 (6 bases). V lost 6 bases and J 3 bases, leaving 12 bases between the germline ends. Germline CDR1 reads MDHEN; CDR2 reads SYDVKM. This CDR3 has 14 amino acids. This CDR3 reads CASSPGQINQPQHF. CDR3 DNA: TGTGCCAGCAGCCCCGGACAGATCAATCAGCCCCAGCATTTT.

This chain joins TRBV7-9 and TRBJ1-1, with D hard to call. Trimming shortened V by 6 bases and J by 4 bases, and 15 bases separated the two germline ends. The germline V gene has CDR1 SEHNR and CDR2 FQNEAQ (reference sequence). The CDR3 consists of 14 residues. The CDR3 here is CASRPGPGGTEAFF. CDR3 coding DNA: TGTGCCAGCAGGCCGGGTCCTGGCGGCACTGAAGCTTTCTTT.

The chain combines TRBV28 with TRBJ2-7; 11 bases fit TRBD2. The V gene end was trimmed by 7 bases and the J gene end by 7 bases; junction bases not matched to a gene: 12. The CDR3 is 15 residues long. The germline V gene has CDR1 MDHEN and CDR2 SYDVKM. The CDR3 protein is CASTLSSGRAREQYF. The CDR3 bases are TGTGCCAGCACCCTAAGTAGCGGGAGGGCCCGGGAGCAGTACTTC.

CDR3 loop: CASSLASNEKLFF. CDR3 sequence (DNA): TGTGCCAGCTCATTAGCAAGTAATGAAAAACTGTTTTTT. The chain couples TRBV18 to TRBJ1-4; D is uncertain. Trimming pared 5 bases from V and 4 bases from J, leaving 8 bases between. The CDR3 has 13 residues. Germline V gene lookup returns CDR1 KGHSH and CDR2 LQKENI.

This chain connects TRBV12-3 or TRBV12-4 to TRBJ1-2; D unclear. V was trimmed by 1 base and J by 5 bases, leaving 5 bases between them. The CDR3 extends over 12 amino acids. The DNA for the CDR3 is TGTGCCAGCAGTTTAGGGGCGTATGGCTACACCTTC. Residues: CASSLGAYGYTF.

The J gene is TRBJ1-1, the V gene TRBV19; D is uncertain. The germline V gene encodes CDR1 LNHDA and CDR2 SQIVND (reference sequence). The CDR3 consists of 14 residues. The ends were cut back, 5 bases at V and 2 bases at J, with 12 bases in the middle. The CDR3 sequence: CASSWAAYNTEAFF. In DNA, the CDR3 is TGTGCCAGTAGTTGGGCAGCATATAACACTGAAGCTTTCTTT.